The T cell receptor (beta chain) described here comes from a study of blood T cell repertoires in COVID-19. Study overall: PBMCs, B-cell-depleted T cells, or T cells provided the cDNA or gDNA that made up the material.

Some clones are missing from TCRdb's copy, which holds only in-frame ones; the method was immunoSEQ multiplex PCR. The data contain about 240,000 clones, roughly four fifths of them singletons. This CDR3 comprises 15 residues. After removal of 0 bases from V and 4 bases from J, the junction contained 5 bases not matched to a gene. CDR1 and CDR2 (germline): LGHNA, YSLEER. The gene calls are TRBV4-3 and TRBJ2-7, with TRBD1 matching 8 bases. Sequenced sample: peripheral blood. The TCR was taken from a woman aged 18-29 years with acute or convalescent COVID-19. The DNA for the CDR3 is TGCGCCAGCAGCCAAGATGGCCAGGGGGCTTACGAGCAGTACTTC. Protein sequence: CASSQDGQGAYEQYF.